These 16 T cell receptor beta chains originate from one sample sequenced in a study of Graves' ophthalmopathy and Graves' hyperthyroidism. RNA transcripts were the template, and TCR beta CDR3 regions were amplified from them. First-round RT-PCR used HTBI primers; second-round multiplex PCR followed. TCRdb redid the calling of the multiplex PCR reads with MiXCR, one entry per CDR3 protein. The sample consists of almost 400,000 distinct CDR3 sequences, about 17% of them appearing once. Material for sequencing was peripheral blood. The receptors derive from a woman aged 18-35 years with Graves' ophthalmopathy.

This clonotype has ten or more counts. The rearrangement uses TRBV4-1 and TRBJ1-1, with TRBD1 identical over 8 bases. The CDR3 runs 17 residues. J lost 7 bases, V lost 4 bases, and 17 bases had no gene match. From germline, CDR1 is MGHRA and CDR2 YSYEKL. As DNA, the CDR3 is TGCGCCAGCAGCCGCCCTCGAAGGGCACAGGGGGAAGTTGAAGCTTTCTTT. Residues: CASSRPRRAQGEVEAFF.

This clonotype was observed a few times. The chain joins TRBV12-3 or TRBV12-4 to TRBJ2-7; tentative D call: TRBD1 (6 bases). The CDR3 is 15 amino acids. V lost 6 bases to trimming and J lost 3 bases, with 18 bases between them. The CDR3 nucleotides read TGTGCCAGCAGCGTTGGGACAAACATTTTCTACGAGCAGTACTTC. Its translation is CASSVGTNIFYEQYF.

In its sample, this clonotype was seen many times. The genes are TRBV4-1 and TRBJ2-7; 7 positions agree with TRBD2. V lost 3 bases and J lost 6; bases outside the gene matches: 11. Germline CDR1 is MGHRA and CDR2 is YSYEKL. The CDR3 totals 15 residues. The CDR3 here is CASSHFWGRAAEQYF. Here the CDR3 DNA reads TGCGCCAGCAGCCATTTTTGGGGGAGGGCCGCCGAGCAGTACTTC.

The V gene is TRBV27, the J gene TRBJ2-7, with 13 bases lining up with TRBD2. V lost 0 bases to trimming and J lost 11 bases; unmatched junction nucleotides: 7. Per germline, CDR1 MNHEY and CDR2 SMNVEV (reference sequence). CDR3 size: 15 residues. CDR3 nucleotides: TGTGCCAGCAGTTTATCAGGGACTAGCGGGACTAACGAGTACTTC. The encoded protein is CASSLSGTSGTNEYF.

This chain links TRBV6-1 with TRBJ2-5; 9 nucleotides line up with TRBD1. Germline V lookup: CDR1 MNHNS, CDR2 SASEGT. The junction had 8 bases not matched to a gene; V was cut back by 6 bases and J by 9 bases. The CDR3 extends over 13 amino acids. CDR3 loop: CASSLTGGEAQYF. Written as DNA, the CDR3 is TGTGCCAGCAGCCTGACAGGGGGTGAGGCCCAGTACTTC.

The genes are TRBV28 and TRBJ2-5; D uncertain. Germline loops: CDR1 MDHEN, CDR2 SYDVKM. This CDR3 region has 13 residues. V shed 6 bases and J shed 7 bases, with 15 bases lying between them. The CDR3 here is CASSSQVTWTQYF. CDR3 nucleotide sequence: TGTGCCAGCAGCTCGCAGGTGACTTGGACCCAGTACTTC.

This clonotype was seen at least ten times. The rearrangement uses TRBV3-1 and TRBJ2-7; D remains unclear. CDR3 size: 13 residues. Trimming stripped 3 bases from V and 0 bases from J, with 6 bases between. Germline CDR1 is LGHDT and CDR2 is YNNKEL (reference sequence). CDR3 amino acids: CASSHAVSYEQYF. The CDR3 DNA follows: TGTGCCAGCAGCCATGCAGTCTCCTACGAGCAGTACTTC.

There are many counts of this clonotype. V and J are TRBV6-5 and TRBJ2-5; tentative D call: TRBD2 (6 bases). Germline V gene data show CDR1 as MNHEY and CDR2 as SVGAGI. This CDR3 has 17 amino acids. The germline V and J ends were trimmed by 1 base and 5 bases, with 20 bases remaining between them. DNA for the CDR3: TGTGCCAGCAGTTACTTCCGAGGACTACCGCCGTGGGAGACCCAGTACTTC. Encoded protein: CASSYFRGLPPWETQYF.

This clonotype was seen repeatedly, ten times or more. The V call is TRBV9, the J call TRBJ2-2, with 13 nucleotides matching TRBD2. After removal of 0 bases from V and 2 bases from J, the junction contained 13 bases not matched to a gene. Germline assignment: CDR1 SGDLS and CDR2 YYNGEE. The CDR3 length is 21 residues. The DNA of the CDR3 is TGTGCCAGCAGCGTAGCCTTACTAGCGGGGGGGCGTGGGGGCAACACCGGGGAGCTGTTTTTT. Protein: CASSVALLAGGRGGNTGELFF.

This clonotype came up many times. The chain has TRBV30 and TRBJ1-5, with D possibly matching TRBD1 (5 bases). The CDR3 totals 14 residues. The ends were cut back, 2 bases at V and 6 bases at J, with 14 bases in the middle. CDR1 and CDR2 (germline): GTSNPN, SVGIG (reference sequence). DNA for the CDR3: TGTGCCTGGAGTCTTGGGACTCTTGGTCAGCCCCAGCATTTT. Its translation: CAWSLGTLGQPQHF.

Ten or more counts support this clonotype. The chain combines TRBV13 with TRBJ1-1; perhaps TRBD1 as D (5 bases). This CDR3 comprises 14 residues. Trimming cost V 5 bases and J 0 bases, with 10 bases left between them. Germline CDR1 PRHDT, CDR2 FYEKMQ (reference sequence). The DNA for the CDR3 is TGTGCCAGCAGCAGGGGACTGATGAACACTGAAGCTTTCTTT. Its protein product is CASSRGLMNTEAFF. Combining the CDR3 with reference TRBV13 and TRBJ1-1 gives the whole variable domain AAGVIQSPRHLIKEKRETATLKCYPIPRHDTVYWYQQGPGQDPQFLISFYEKMQSDKGSIPDRFSAQQFSDYHSELNMSSLELGDSALYFCASSRGLMNTEAFFGQGTRLTVV.

This chain connects TRBV6-1 to TRBJ1-2; TRBD1 matches 7 bases. V shed 7 bases and J 6 bases; nucleotides not matched to a gene: 11. CDR1 is MNHNS and CDR2 is SASEGT in the germline V gene. The length of the CDR3 is 14 residues. The CDR3 here is CASTPSPGGDGYTF. The CDR3 DNA sequence: TGTGCCAGCACCCCTAGCCCAGGGGGGGATGGCTACACCTTC.

Ten or more counts support this clonotype. The J gene is TRBJ1-6, the V gene TRBV7-2; no definite D call. The V gene's germline CDR1 is SGHTA and CDR2 FQGNSA. CDR3 length equals 12 residues. V lost 10 bases and J 11 bases, leaving 15 bases between the germline ends. CDR3 residues: CATGGNLTPLHF. CDR3 nucleotide sequence: TGTGCCACGGGAGGGAACCTGACACCCCTCCACTTT.

This clonotype was recorded at least ten times. The chain carries TRBV2 and TRBJ1-6, with TRBD1 matching over 12 bases. The CDR3 has 23 residues. V dropped 9 bases and J dropped 0; count of bases not matched to a gene: 24. The germline CDR1 and CDR2 sequences are SNHLY and FYNNEI. CDR3 in amino acids: CARRNIPGQGADLPSSYNSPLHF. The DNA of the CDR3 is TGTGCCAGAAGGAATATCCCGGGACAGGGGGCTGACTTACCAAGCTCCTATAATTCACCCCTCCACTTT.

This clonotype was detected ten times or more. This chain connects TRBV6-5 to TRBJ1-1; 9 bases are a match to TRBD1. Germline values: CDR1 MNHEY, CDR2 SVGAGI. V lost 2 bases, J lost 4 bases, and 11 bases stayed unmatched. The CDR3 is made up of 17 amino acids. This CDR3 reads CASSYRGMGDRVTEAFF. For the CDR3, the DNA is TGTGCCAGCAGTTACAGGGGGATGGGGGACAGGGTCACTGAAGCTTTCTTT.

There are many counts of this clonotype. For the CDR3, the DNA is TGTGCCAGCAGTTTGTCAGGACAGACCTACGAGCAGTACTTC. It translates to CASSLSGQTYEQYF. The chain employs TRBV28 and TRBJ2-7; D might be TRBD1 (6 bases). Germline values: CDR1 MDHEN, CDR2 SYDVKM. CDR3 length: 14 amino acids. Trimming shortened V by 3 bases and J by 2 bases, and 11 bases separated the two germline ends.